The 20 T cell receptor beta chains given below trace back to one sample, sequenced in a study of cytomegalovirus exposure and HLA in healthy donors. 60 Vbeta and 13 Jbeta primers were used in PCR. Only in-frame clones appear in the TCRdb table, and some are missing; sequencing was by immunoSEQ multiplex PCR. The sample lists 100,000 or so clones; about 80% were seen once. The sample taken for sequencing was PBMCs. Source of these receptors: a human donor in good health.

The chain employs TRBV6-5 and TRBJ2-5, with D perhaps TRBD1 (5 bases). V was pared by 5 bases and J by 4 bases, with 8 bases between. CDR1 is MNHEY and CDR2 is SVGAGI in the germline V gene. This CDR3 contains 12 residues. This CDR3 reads CASSQGGETQYF. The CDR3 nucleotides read TGTGCCAGCAGTCAGGGTGGAGAGACCCAGTACTTC.

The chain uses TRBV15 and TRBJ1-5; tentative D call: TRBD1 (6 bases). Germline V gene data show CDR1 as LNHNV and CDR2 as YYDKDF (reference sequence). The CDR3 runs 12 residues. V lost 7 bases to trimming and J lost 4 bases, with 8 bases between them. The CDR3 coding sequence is TGTGCCACCAACAGGGAGAATCAGCCCCAGCATTTT. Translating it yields CATNRENQPQHF.

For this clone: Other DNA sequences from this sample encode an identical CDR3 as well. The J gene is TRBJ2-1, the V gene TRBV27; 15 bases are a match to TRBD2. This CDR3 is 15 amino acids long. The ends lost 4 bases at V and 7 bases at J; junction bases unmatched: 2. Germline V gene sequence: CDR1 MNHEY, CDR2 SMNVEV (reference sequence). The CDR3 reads CASSSGTSGRNEQFF. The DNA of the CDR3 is TGTGCCAGCAGTTCCGGGACTAGCGGGAGGAATGAGCAGTTCTTC.

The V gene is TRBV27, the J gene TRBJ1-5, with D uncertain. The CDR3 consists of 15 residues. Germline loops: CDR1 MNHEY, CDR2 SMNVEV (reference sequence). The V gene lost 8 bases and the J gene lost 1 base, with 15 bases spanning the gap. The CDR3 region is CASGVGGMSNQPQHF. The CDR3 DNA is TGTGCCAGCGGGGTTGGAGGGATGAGCAATCAGCCCCAGCATTTT.

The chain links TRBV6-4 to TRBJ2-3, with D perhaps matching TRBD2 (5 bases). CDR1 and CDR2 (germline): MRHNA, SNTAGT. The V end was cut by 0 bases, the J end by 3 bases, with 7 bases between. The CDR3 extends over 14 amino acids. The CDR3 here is CASSDSGKTDTQYF. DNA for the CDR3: TGTGCCAGCAGTGACTCCGGGAAAACAGATACGCAGTATTTT.

For the CDR3, the DNA is TGTGCCAGCAGTGGGGGACTAGAAACATTATACGAGCAGTACTTC. This encodes CASSGGLETLYEQYF. The J gene is TRBJ2-7, the V gene TRBV25-1; TRBD2 matches 8 bases. V lost 4 bases and J lost 4; bases outside the gene matches: 9. The CDR3 spans 15 residues. CDR1 is MGHDK and CDR2 is SYGVNS in the germline V gene.

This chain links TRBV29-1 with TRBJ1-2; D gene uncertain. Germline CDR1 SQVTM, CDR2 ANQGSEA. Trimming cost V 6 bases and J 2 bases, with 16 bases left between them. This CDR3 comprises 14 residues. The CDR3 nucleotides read TGCAGCGTATCCGCGGGTGCTACCAACTATGGCTACACCTTC. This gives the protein CSVSAGATNYGYTF.

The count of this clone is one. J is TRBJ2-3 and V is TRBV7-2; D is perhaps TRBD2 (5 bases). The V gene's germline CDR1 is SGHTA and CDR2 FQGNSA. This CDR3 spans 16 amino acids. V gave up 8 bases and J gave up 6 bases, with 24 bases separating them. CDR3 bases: TGTGCCAGCCTAACCGGGCCTAGGGCTAGCCCGGATACGCAGTATTTT. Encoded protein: CASLTGPRASPDTQYF.

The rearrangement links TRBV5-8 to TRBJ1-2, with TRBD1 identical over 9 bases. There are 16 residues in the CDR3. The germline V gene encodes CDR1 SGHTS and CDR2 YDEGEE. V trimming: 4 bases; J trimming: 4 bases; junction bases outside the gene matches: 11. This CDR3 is CASSPPGQGLLYGYTF. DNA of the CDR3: TGTGCCAGCAGCCCACCGGGACAGGGACTACTCTATGGCTACACCTTC.

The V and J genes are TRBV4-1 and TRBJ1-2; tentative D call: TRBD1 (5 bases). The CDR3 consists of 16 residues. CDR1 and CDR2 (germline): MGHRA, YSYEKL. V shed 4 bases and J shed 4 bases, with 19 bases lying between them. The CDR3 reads CASSPILRGGGYGYTF. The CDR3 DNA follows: TGCGCCAGCAGCCCCATACTTCGGGGGGGAGGCTATGGCTACACCTTC.

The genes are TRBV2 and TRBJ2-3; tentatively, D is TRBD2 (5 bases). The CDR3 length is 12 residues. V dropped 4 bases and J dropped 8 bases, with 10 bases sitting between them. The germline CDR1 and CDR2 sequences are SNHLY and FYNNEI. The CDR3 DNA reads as TGTGCCAGCAGTGTTTCGGACTTTACGCAGTATTTT. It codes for CASSVSDFTQYF.

The CDR3 is CASSFPTDTYEQYF. In DNA, the CDR3 is TGTGCCAGCAGCTTCCCGACAGACACCTACGAGCAGTACTTC. The genes are TRBV5-8 and TRBJ2-7, with TRBD1 as a possible D gene (5 bases). CDR3 size: 14 residues. Trimming pared 2 bases from V and 2 bases from J, leaving 11 bases between. Germline loops: CDR1 SGHTS, CDR2 YDEGEE.

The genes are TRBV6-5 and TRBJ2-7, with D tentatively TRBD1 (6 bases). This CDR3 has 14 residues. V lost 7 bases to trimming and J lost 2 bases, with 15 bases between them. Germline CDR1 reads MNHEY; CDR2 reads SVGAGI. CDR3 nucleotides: TGTGCCAGCACGGGGTCAGGGGTTCCCTACGAGCAGTACTTC. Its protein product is CASTGSGVPYEQYF.

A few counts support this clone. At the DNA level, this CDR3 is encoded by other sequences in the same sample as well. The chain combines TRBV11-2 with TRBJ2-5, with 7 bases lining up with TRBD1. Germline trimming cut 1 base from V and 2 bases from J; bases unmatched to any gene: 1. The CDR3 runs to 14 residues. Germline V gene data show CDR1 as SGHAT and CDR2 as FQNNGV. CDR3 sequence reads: CASSLVQGQETQYF. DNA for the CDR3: TGTGCCAGCAGCTTAGTACAGGGGCAAGAGACCCAGTACTTC.

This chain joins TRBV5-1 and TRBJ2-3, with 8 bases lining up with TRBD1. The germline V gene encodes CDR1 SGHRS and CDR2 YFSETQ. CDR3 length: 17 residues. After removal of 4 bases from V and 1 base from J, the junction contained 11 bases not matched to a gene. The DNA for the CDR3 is TGCGCCAGCAGCCGGGGGACAGGACGGTCCGGCACAGATACGCAGTATTTT. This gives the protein CASSRGTGRSGTDTQYF.

CDR3 amino acids: CAWSALPGGLHF. The CDR3 DNA sequence: TGTGCCTGGAGTGCCCTCCCCGGGGGCCTCCACTTT. V and J are TRBV30 and TRBJ1-6; the D gene is possibly TRBD1 (5 bases). The CDR3 is 12 residues long. Germline V gene lookup returns CDR1 GTSNPN and CDR2 SVGIG (reference sequence). V gave up 1 base and J gave up 15 bases, with 13 bases separating them.

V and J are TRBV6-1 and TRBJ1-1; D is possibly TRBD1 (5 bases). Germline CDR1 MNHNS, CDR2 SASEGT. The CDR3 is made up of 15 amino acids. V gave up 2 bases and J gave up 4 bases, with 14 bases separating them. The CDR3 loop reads CASSERSRVGTEAFF. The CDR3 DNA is TGTGCCAGCAGTGAACGGAGCAGGGTTGGCACTGAAGCTTTCTTT.

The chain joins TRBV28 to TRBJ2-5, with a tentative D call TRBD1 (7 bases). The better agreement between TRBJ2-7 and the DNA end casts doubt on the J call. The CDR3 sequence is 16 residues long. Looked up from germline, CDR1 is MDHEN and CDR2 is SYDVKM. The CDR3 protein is CASTIGGGGGSYEQYF. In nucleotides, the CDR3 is TGTGCCAGCACTATAGGGGGCGGTGGGGGGTCCTACGAGCAGTACTTC.

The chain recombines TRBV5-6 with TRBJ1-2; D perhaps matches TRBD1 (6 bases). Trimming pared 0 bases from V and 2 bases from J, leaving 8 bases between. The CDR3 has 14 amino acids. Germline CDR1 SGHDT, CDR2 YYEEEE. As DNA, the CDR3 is TGTGCCAGCAGCTTGGGACAGGAGAACTATGGCTACACCTTC. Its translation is CASSLGQENYGYTF.

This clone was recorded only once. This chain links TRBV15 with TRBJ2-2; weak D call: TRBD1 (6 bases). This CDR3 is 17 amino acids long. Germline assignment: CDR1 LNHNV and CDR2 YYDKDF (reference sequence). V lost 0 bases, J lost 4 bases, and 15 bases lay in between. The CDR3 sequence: CATSRERDRIRTGELFF. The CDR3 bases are TGTGCCACCAGCAGAGAACGCGACAGGATTCGCACCGGGGAGCTGTTTTTT.